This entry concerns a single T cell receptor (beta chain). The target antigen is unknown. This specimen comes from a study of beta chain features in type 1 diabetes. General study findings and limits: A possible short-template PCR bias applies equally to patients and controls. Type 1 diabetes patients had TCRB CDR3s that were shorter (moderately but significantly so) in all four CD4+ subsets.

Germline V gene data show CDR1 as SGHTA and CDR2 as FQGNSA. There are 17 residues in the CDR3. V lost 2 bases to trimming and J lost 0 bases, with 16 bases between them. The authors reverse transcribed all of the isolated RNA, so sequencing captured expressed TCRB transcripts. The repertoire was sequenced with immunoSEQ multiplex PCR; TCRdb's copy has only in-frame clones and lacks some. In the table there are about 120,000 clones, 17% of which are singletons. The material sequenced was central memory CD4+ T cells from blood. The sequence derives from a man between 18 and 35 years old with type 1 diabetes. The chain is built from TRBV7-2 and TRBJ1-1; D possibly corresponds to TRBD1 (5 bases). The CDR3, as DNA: TGTGCCAGCAGCTTAAATGGGCCAGGGTACATGAACACTGAAGCTTTCTTT. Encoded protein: CASSLNGPGYMNTEAFF.